In its sample, the clone carrying this T cell receptor beta chain was seen many times. This entry is derived from a study of CD8+ T cells in alopecia areata. RNA was extracted and reverse transcribed into cDNA as the sequencing template. Using immunoSEQ multiplex PCR, the repertoire was profiled, and TCRdb retains in-frame clones only, with some absent. The sample contains some 150,000 clones, 45% to 60% of which appear only once. Treatment of the sample: oral pan-JAK inhibitor, 5-10 mg twice daily. V was cut by 8 bases and J by 8 bases, with 13 bases left in between. This CDR3 is 12 amino acids long. The germline V gene encodes CDR1 SQVTM and CDR2 ANQGSEA.

V is TRBV29-1 and J is TRBJ1-6; D is unclear. Sequenced here: CD8+ T cells sorted from blood, sampled at week 4, from a patient treated with tofacitinib. The receptor comes from a human donor with alopecia areata. CDR3: CSPGNAHSPLHF. The CDR3 region has the DNA TGCAGCCCCGGAAATGCACATTCACCCCTCCACTTT. The full variable domain, completed using reference TRBV29-1 and TRBJ1-6, is SAVISQKPSRDICQRGTSLTIQCQVDSQVTMMFWYRQQPGQSLTLIATANQGSEATYESGFVIDKFPISRPNLTFSTLTVSNMSPEDSSIYLCSPGNAHSPLHFGNGTRLTVT.